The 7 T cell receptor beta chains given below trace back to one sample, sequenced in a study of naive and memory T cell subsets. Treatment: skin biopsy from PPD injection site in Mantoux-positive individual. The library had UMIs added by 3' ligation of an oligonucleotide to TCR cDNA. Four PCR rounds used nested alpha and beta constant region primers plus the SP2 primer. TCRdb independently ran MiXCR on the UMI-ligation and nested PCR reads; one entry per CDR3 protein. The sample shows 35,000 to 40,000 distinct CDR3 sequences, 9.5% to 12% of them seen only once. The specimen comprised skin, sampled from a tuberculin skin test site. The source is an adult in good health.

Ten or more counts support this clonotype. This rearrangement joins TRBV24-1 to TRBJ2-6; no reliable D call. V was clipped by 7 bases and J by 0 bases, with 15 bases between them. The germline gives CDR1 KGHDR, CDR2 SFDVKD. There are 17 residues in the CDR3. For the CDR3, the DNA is TGTGCCACCAGCGATGTCGACGGAGTCTCTGGGGCCAACGTCCTGACTTTC. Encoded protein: CATSDVDGVSGANVLTF.

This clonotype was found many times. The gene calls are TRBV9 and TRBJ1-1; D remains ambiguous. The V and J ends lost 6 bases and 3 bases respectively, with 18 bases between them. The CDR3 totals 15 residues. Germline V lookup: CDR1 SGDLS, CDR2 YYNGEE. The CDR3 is CASTRLREVHTEAFF. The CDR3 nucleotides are TGTGCCAGCACCAGACTAAGGGAGGTTCACACTGAAGCTTTCTTT.

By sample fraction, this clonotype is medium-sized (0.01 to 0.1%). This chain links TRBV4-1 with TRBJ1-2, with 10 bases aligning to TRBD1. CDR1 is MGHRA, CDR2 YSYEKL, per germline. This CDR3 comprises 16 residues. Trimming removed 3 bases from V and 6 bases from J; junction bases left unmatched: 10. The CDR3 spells CASSQYSGTGEDGYTF. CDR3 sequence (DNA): TGCGCCAGCAGCCAGTATTCCGGGACAGGGGAGGATGGCTACACCTTC.

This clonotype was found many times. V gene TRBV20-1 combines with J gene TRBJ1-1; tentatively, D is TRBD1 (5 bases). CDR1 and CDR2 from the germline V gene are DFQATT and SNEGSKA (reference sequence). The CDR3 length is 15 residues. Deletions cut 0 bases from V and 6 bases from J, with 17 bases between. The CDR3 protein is CSARDPSGKLPEAFF. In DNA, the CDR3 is TGCAGTGCTAGAGATCCGTCAGGGAAGCTACCTGAAGCTTTCTTT.

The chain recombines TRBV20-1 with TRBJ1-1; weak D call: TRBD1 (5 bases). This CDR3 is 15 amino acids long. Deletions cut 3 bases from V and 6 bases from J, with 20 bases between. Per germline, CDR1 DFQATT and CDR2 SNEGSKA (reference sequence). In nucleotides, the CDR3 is TGCAGTGCTAGGCCGCCGGCGGCAAGAGGGGCTGAAGCTTTCTTT. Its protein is CSARPPAARGAEAFF.

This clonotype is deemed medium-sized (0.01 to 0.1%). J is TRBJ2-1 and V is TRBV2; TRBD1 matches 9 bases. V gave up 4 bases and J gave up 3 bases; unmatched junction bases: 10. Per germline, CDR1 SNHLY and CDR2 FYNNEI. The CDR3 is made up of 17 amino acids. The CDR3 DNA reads TGTGCCAGCAGTGTAAAGCGGAGGACAGGGGTCTACAATGAGCAGTTCTTC. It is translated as CASSVKRRTGVYNEQFF.

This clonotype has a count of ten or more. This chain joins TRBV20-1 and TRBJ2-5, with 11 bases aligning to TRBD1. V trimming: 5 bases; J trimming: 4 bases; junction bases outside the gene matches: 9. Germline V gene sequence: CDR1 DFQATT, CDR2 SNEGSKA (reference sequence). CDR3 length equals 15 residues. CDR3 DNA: TGCAGTGCTTCTAGGACAGGGGGCGGAGGAGAGACCCAGTACTTC. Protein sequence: CSASRTGGGGETQYF.